This T cell receptor beta chain is drawn from a study of glioma-infiltrating T cells after dendritic cell vaccination. In the study overall: Patients received three intradermal dendritic cell vaccine injections at biweekly intervals.

V dropped 6 bases and J dropped 0 bases, with 12 bases sitting between them. Germline CDR1 is ENHRY and CDR2 is SYGVKD. The CDR3 length is 14 residues. As to this clone: Its target is unknown.

TCRdb's table, derived via immunoSEQ multiplex PCR, lists solely in-frame clones and lacks some. The table has roughly 85,000 clones, 85% seen once; the top ten hold about 8.5%. Study observations and caveats: The cohort had few patients with full blood and tumor sets. Longer survival after dendritic cell vaccination followed higher pretreatment TIL content.

Sample time point: after dendritic cell vaccination, including at tumor progression/relapse. The chain carries TRBV10-3 and TRBJ2-7, with TRBD1 as a possible D gene (6 bases). The starting material was blood, obtained after dendritic cell vaccination. The TCR comes from a human donor with glioblastoma. Here the CDR3 reads CAIRETGSSYEQYF. CDR3 DNA: TGTGCCATCAGAGAGACAGGTAGCTCCTACGAGCAGTACTTC.